This TCR beta chain derives from a study of blood T cell repertoires in COVID-19. For the study at large: In each case, the material was cDNA or gDNA derived from T cells, B-cell-depleted T cells, or PBMCs.

Original analysis: Reference gene primer amplification in the assay estimated nucleated cell counts. Only in-frame clones appear in the TCRdb table, and some are missing; sequencing was by immunoSEQ multiplex PCR. That table gives V, J and clone size, and the DNA gave D and trimming. Of roughly 120,000 clones in the sample, around 85% are singletons; the top ten hold 3.2%. Enrollment of patients from Seattle took place during active infection, with longitudinal follow-up. Trimming removed 5 bases at V and 3 bases at J, with 16 bases between. The CDR3 sequence is 15 residues long. Looked up from germline, CDR1 is MNHNY and CDR2 is SVGAGI (reference sequence).

V and J are TRBV6-6 and TRBJ1-2; TRBD1 is a possible D gene (5 bases). The receptor was isolated from a woman of 80 years or more with COVID-19, enrolled during active disease. The sequencing input was peripheral blood. For the CDR3, the DNA is TGTGCCAGCAGTCAAGCGGCGGGGGGGGACTATGGCTACACCTTC. Translation: CASSQAAGGDYGYTF.